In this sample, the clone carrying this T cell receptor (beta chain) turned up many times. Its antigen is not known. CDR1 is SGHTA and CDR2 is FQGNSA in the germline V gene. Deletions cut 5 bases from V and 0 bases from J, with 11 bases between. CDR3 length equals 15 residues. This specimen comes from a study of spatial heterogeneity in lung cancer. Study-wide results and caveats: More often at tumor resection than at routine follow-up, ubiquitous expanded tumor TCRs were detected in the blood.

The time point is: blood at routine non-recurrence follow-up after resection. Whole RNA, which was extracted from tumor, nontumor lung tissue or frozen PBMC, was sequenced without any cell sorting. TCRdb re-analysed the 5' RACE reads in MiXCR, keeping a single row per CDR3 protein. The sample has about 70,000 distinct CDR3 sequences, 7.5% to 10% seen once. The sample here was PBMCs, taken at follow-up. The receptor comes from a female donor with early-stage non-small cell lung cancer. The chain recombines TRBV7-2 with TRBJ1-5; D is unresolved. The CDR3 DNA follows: TGTGCCAGCAGCAGGCAGCGATTTAGCAATCAGCCCCAGCATTTT. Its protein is CASSRQRFSNQPQHF.